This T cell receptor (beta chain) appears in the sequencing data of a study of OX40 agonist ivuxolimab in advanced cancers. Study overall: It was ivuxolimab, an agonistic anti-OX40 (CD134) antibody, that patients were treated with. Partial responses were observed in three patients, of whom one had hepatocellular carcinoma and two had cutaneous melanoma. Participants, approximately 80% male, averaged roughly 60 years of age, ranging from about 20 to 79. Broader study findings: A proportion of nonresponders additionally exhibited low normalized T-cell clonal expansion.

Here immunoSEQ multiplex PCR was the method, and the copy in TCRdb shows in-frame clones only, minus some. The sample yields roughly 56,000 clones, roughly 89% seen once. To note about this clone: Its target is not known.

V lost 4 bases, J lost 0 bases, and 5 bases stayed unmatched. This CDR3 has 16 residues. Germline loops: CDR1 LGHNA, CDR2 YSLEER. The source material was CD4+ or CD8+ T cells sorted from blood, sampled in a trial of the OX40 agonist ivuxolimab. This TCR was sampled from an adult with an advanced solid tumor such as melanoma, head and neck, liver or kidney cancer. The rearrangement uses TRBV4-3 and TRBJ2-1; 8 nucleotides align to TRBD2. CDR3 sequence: CASSPGLATSYNEQFF. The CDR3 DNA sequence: TGCGCCAGCAGCCCCGGACTAGCCACCTCCTACAATGAGCAGTTCTTC.